The 10 T cell receptor beta chains below were found in one sample sequenced in a study of blood T cell repertoires in COVID-19. Here immunoSEQ multiplex PCR was the method, and the copy in TCRdb shows in-frame clones only, minus some. The sample gives 95,000 to 100,000 clones, 75% to 90% of which show up once; around 2% is in the top ten. The material sequenced was peripheral blood. Receptor source: a woman between 70 and 85 years old with active or convalescent COVID-19.

The V call is TRBV5-1, the J call TRBJ1-5; the D gene is possibly TRBD1 (6 bases). Germline loops: CDR1 SGHRS, CDR2 YFSETQ. This CDR3 region has 14 residues. Trimming cost V 7 bases and J 2 bases, with 13 bases left between them. The CDR3 loop is CASPQGPGNQPQHF. The CDR3 nucleotides read TGCGCCAGCCCACAGGGTCCGGGCAATCAGCCCCAGCATTTT.

V and J are TRBV6-1 and TRBJ2-7, with D maybe TRBD1 (6 bases). The CDR3 totals 15 residues. Germline V gene lookup returns CDR1 MNHNS and CDR2 SASEGT. Trimming removed 2 bases at V and 5 bases at J, with 16 bases between. This CDR3 reads CASSERGYRVDEQYF. DNA for the CDR3: TGTGCCAGCAGTGAAAGGGGGTACAGGGTAGACGAGCAGTACTTC.

The chain carries TRBV5-8 and TRBJ2-3; possible D gene TRBD2, 6 bases. The CDR3 is made up of 13 amino acids. The V end was cut by 4 bases, the J end by 5 bases, with 11 bases between. Germline CDR1 is SGHTS and CDR2 is YDEGEE. CDR3 sequence reads: CASSGRRGDTQYF. The CDR3 DNA reads TGTGCCAGCAGCGGCAGGAGGGGAGATACGCAGTATTTT.

The chain has TRBV29-1 and TRBJ2-3, with 15 bases matching TRBD2. Trimming took 1 base from V and 2 from J; bases not matched to a gene: 7. CDR1 is SQVTM and CDR2 is ANQGSEA in the germline V gene. The CDR3 runs to 18 residues. CDR3: CSVEGAGLAGGHTDTQYF. CDR3 DNA sequence: TGCAGCGTTGAAGGGGCCGGACTAGCGGGGGGGCACACAGATACGCAGTATTTT.

V and J are TRBV27 and TRBJ2-7; 9 nucleotides line up with TRBD2. The CDR3 sequence is 15 residues long. The V gene's germline CDR1 is MNHEY and CDR2 SMNVEV (reference sequence). Unmatched junction bases numbered 10, after V lost 8 bases and J lost 2 bases. In DNA form, the CDR3 reads TGTGCCAGCGGCATGACCGGGACTAGCCCCTACGAGCAGTACTTC. Its translation: CASGMTGTSPYEQYF.

CDR3 nucleotide sequence: TGTGCCAGCAGTTTGCACCTTCCCGGGACTAGCGGGGGTAACAATGAGCAGTTCTTC. It yields the protein CASSLHLPGTSGGNNEQFF. This chain joins TRBV28 and TRBJ2-1, with 14 nucleotides matching TRBD2. The length of the CDR3 is 19 residues. V lost 3 bases to trimming and J lost 5 bases; unmatched junction nucleotides: 12. The germline V gene has CDR1 MDHEN and CDR2 SYDVKM.

CDR3 in amino acids: CASRPRVRFYEQYF. The CDR3 DNA reads as TGTGCCAGCAGACCCAGGGTTCGTTTCTACGAGCAGTACTTC. This chain joins TRBV6-5 and TRBJ2-7, with D possibly matching TRBD1 (5 bases). CDR3 length: 14 residues. Trimming removed 6 bases at V and 3 bases at J, with 15 bases between. In germline, CDR1 is MNHEY, CDR2 SVGAGI.

The chain employs TRBV27 and TRBJ1-2; 11 bases match TRBD1. J was trimmed by 4 bases and V by 3 bases; bases with no gene match: 4. Germline loops: CDR1 MNHEY, CDR2 SMNVEV (reference sequence). The CDR3 runs 15 residues. The CDR3 DNA reads as TGTGCCAGCAGTTTCAGGGGACAGGGGGTCTATGGCTACACCTTC. Residues: CASSFRGQGVYGYTF.

This clone was counted between two and nine times. V is TRBV19 and J is TRBJ1-4; no firm D call. The CDR3 consists of 12 residues. V lost 2 bases and J lost 7, with 5 bases in between. Looked up from germline, CDR1 is LNHDA and CDR2 is SQIVND (reference sequence). CDR3 protein: CASSIWAEKLFF. CDR3 sequence (DNA): TGTGCCAGTAGTATATGGGCTGAAAAACTGTTTTTT.

This rearrangement joins TRBV6-2 or TRBV6-3 to TRBJ2-3; D is possibly TRBD2 (6 bases). V shed 6 bases and J shed 1 base, with 14 bases lying between them. Per the germline V gene, CDR1 is MNHEY and CDR2 is SVGEGT. The CDR3 is 15 amino acids. CDR3 nucleotides: TGTGCCAGCAGCCGACCGGGGGAGGGCACAGATACGCAGTATTTT. It yields the protein CASSRPGEGTDTQYF.